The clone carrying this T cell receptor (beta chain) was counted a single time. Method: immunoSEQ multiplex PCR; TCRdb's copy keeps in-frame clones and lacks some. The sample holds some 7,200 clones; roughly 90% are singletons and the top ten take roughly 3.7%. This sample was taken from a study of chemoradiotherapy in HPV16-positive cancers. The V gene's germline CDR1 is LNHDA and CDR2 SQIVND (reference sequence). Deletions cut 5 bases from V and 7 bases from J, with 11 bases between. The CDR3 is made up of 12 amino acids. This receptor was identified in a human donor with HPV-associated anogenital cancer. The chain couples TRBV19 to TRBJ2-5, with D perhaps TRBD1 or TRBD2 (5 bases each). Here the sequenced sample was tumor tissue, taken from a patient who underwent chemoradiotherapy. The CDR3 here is CASSGTEGTQYF. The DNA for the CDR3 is TGTGCCAGTAGTGGGACCGAGGGGACCCAGTACTTC.